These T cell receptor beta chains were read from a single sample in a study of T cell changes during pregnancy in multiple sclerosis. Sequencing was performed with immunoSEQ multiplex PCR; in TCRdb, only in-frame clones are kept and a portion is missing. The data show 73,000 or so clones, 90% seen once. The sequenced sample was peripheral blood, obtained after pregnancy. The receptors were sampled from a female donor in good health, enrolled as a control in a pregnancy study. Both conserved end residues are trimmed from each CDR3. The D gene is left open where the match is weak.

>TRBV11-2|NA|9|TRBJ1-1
ASSPPTEAF
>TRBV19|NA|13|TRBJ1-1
ASRTAGDAYTEAF
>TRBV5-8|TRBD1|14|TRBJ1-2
ASSPPGTGGSYGYT
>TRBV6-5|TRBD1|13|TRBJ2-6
ASSAQGAGANVLT
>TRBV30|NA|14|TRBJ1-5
AWSVAPGTLNQPQH
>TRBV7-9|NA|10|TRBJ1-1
ASSEGTSEAF
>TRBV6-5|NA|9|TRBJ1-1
ASRNRAEAF
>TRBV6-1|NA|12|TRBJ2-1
ASGATPAGNEQF
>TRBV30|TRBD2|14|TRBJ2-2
AWRGGSSGNTGELF
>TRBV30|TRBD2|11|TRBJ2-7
AWSVASGSEQY
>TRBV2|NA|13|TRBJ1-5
ASSSYGVSNQPQH
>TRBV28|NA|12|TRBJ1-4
ASTTPRGSEKLF
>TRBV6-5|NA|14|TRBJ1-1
ASSYEVAGVRTEAF
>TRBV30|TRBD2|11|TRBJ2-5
AWRPGGGETQY
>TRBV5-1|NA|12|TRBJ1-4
ASSLQGFDEKLF
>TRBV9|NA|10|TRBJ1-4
ASSVGEGRLF
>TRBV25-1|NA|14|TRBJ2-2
ASRRAGTSNTGELF
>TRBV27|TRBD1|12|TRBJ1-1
ASSPRTGGTEAF
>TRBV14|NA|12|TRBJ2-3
ASSQDSGTDTQY